This TCR beta chain was recovered during a study of T cell clonality in common variable immunodeficiency. Study-wide points: Fewer TCRbeta clones were shared among CVID subjects than controls. CVID subjects had higher TCRbeta clonality than healthy controls, most marked in about a third. What drives increased CVID clonality needs T cell subpopulation sequencing.

Sequencing input was equivalent genomic DNA from CVID and controls. Here immunoSEQ multiplex PCR was the method, and the copy in TCRdb shows in-frame clones only, minus some. The sample lists tens of thousands of clones, none appearing once, the ten largest making up approximately 2%. Trimming took off 5 bases at V and 4 bases at J, with 11 bases between the two ends. Per germline, CDR1 SNHLY and CDR2 FYNNEI. The CDR3 is made up of 13 amino acids. This clone has ten or more counts. Its antigen is unidentified. The CDR3 end is not reached by the read, which stops 3 residues before it; the germline J gene fills it in.

The chain combines TRBV2 with TRBJ2-5, with TRBD1 as a possible D gene (8 bases). The receptor was derived from a person aged 18 to 70 in good health. The sequenced sample consisted of peripheral blood mononuclear cells. The CDR3 bases that were read are TGTGCCAGCAGTACAGGGGGGGGAGAGACC. Encoded protein: CASSTGGGET. Given in full, the CDR3 is CASSTGGGETQYF.